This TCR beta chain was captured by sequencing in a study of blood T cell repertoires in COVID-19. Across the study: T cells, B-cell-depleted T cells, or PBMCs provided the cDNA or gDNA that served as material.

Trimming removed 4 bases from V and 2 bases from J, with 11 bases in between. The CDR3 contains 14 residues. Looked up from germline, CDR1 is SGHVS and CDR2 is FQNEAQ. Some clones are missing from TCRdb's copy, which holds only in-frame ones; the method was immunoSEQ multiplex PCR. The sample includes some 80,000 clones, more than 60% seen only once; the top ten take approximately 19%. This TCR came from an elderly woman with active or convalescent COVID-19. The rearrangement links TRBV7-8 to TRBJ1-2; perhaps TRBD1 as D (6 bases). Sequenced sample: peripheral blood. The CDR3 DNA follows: TGTGCCAGCAGCTCCCGCACAGGGAACTATGGCTACACCTTC. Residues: CASSSRTGNYGYTF.